The 12 T cell receptor beta chains reported below all come from one sample, sequenced in a study of T cells in localized non-small cell lung cancer. Some clones are missing from TCRdb's copy, which holds only in-frame ones; the method was immunoSEQ multiplex PCR. This table has 25,000 to 30,000 clones, 85% to 90% appearing once. Sequences were derived from peripheral blood, sampled before any cancer treatment. These receptor sequences come from a woman aged 18-55 years with stage I lung adenocarcinoma.

The chain has TRBV12-1 and TRBJ1-4. TRBV12-1 is reported as a pseudogene. The CDR3 has 15 residues. The CDR3 here is CASSFWTPGGEKLFF. The CDR3 DNA follows: TGTGCCAGCAGCTTCTGGACACCGGGGGGGGAAAAACTGTTTTTT.

This rearrangement joins TRBV4-1 to TRBJ2-3; possible D gene TRBD2, 5 bases. Looked up from germline, CDR1 is MGHRA and CDR2 is YSYEKL. Trimming removed 0 bases from V and 5 bases from J, with 15 bases in between. The CDR3 is made up of 16 amino acids. The DNA for the CDR3 is TGCGCCAGCAGCCAAGAAAGGGAGCATCTCGAAGATACGCAGTATTTT. It codes for CASSQEREHLEDTQYF.

This clone has a single count. J is TRBJ2-1 and V is TRBV10-3; D tentatively reads TRBD1 or TRBD2 (5 bases each). Germline lookup yields CDR1 ENHRY and CDR2 SYGVKD. The CDR3 consists of 12 residues. V lost 6 bases and J lost 7, with 10 bases in between. The DNA for the CDR3 is TGTGCCATCAGGGGGGACGGTAATGAGCAGTTCTTC. Residues: CAIRGDGNEQFF.

V and J are TRBV11-2 and TRBJ1-2; TRBD1 agrees at 8 bases. This CDR3 has 16 residues. Germline values: CDR1 SGHAT, CDR2 FQNNGV. Germline trimming cut 0 bases from V and 8 bases from J; bases unmatched to any gene: 11. The DNA of the CDR3 is TGTGCCAGCAGCTTAGAGGCTTTACAGGGGGTAGAGGGCTACACCTTC. As protein: CASSLEALQGVEGYTF.

The chain couples TRBV9 to TRBJ1-2; no clear D gene. V lost 0 bases and J lost 2, with 8 bases in between. The CDR3 totals 14 residues. Germline V gene sequence: CDR1 SGDLS, CDR2 YYNGEE. The CDR3 bases are TGTGCCAGCAGCGTAGCTGCGGGGAACTATGGCTACACCTTC. Protein: CASSVAAGNYGYTF.

This clone was seen a few times. The chain uses TRBV10-3 and TRBJ2-1; D call uncertain. Trimming took off 4 bases at V and 9 bases at J, with 10 bases between the two ends. CDR1 and CDR2 (germline): ENHRY, SYGVKD. The CDR3 totals 12 residues. The CDR3 DNA reads TGTGCCATCAGTGGGACGGGTGGTGAGCAGTTCTTC. It encodes CAISGTGGEQFF.

The chain combines TRBV9 with TRBJ2-7, with no clear D. Germline CDR1 is SGDLS and CDR2 is YYNGEE. Between the trimmed V and J ends, which lost 4 bases and 6 bases, there was a span of 17 bases. This CDR3 is 14 amino acids long. CDR3 sequence: CASSPPWSGSEQYF. As DNA, the CDR3 is TGTGCCAGCAGCCCACCGTGGTCGGGCAGCGAGCAGTACTTC.

With respect to this clone: The identical CDR3 is also encoded by other nucleotide sequences in the sample. The gene calls are TRBV2 and TRBJ2-2; 8 nucleotides agree with TRBD2. The germline V gene encodes CDR1 SNHLY and CDR2 FYNNEI. The CDR3 spans 18 residues. J was trimmed by 3 bases and V by 8 bases; bases with no gene match: 17. The CDR3 here is CASSPSRGLESYTGELFF. In DNA form, the CDR3 reads TGTGCCAGCTCCCCATCCCGGGGACTAGAATCGTACACCGGGGAGCTGTTTTTT.

This chain connects TRBV6-5 to TRBJ2-7; no definite D call. V was trimmed by 5 bases and J by 6 bases, leaving 14 bases between them. The germline CDR1 and CDR2 sequences are MNHEY and SVGAGI. This CDR3 has 13 residues. The CDR3 sequence: CASSALIRLEQYF. The CDR3 DNA reads TGTGCCAGCAGTGCGCTGATACGACTCGAGCAGTACTTC.

The chain employs TRBV6-5 and TRBJ1-4, with TRBD1 identical over 8 bases. V lost 6 bases, J lost 6 bases, and 3 bases stayed unmatched. CDR3 length: 13 residues. Per germline, CDR1 MNHEY and CDR2 SVGAGI. The CDR3 coding sequence is TGTGCCAGCAGCAGGGGGCTGGATGAAAAACTGTTTTTT. Translation: CASSRGLDEKLFF.

The chain links TRBV18 to TRBJ1-1; D is ambiguous. CDR1 KGHSH and CDR2 LQKENI come from the germline V gene. This CDR3 has 14 residues. Trimming removed 2 bases at V and 1 base at J, with 8 bases between. CDR3 sequence: CASSPFEQNTEAFF. CDR3 DNA: TGTGCCAGCTCACCATTCGAGCAGAACACTGAAGCTTTCTTT.

The V and J genes are TRBV7-2 and TRBJ2-7; D is perhaps TRBD2 (5 bases). The V and J ends lost 0 bases and 3 bases respectively, with 9 bases between them. The germline gives CDR1 SGHTA, CDR2 FQGNSA. This CDR3 has 14 amino acids. In nucleotides, the CDR3 is TGTGCCAGCAGCTTAGCTGGGGAGCTCTACGAGCAGTACTTC. Its protein is CASSLAGELYEQYF.